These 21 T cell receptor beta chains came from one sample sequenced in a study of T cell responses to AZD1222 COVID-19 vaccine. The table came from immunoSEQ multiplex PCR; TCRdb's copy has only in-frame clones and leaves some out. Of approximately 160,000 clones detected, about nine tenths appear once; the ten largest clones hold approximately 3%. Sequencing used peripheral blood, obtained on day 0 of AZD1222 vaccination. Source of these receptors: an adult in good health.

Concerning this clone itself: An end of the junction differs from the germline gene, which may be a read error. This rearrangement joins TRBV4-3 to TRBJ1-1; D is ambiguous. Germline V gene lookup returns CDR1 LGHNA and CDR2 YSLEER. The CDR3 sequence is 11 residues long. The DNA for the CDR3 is TGCGCCAGCAGCCAAGATGCTGTTCGTCACTTT. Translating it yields CASSQDAVRHF.

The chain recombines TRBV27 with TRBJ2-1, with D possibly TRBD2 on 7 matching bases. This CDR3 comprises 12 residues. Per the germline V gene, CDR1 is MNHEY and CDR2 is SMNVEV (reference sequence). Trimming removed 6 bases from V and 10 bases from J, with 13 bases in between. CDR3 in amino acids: CASRTGGREQFF. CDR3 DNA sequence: TGTGCCAGCAGAACGGGGGGCCGGGAGCAGTTCTTC.

The CDR3 coding sequence is TGTGCCAGCAGTTCGGCGGTAACCTACGAGCAGTACTTC. It translates to CASSSAVTYEQYF. The V and J genes are TRBV27 and TRBJ2-7; D unresolved. The germline gives CDR1 MNHEY, CDR2 SMNVEV (reference sequence). CDR3 length equals 13 residues. V dropped 4 bases and J dropped 2 bases, with 9 bases sitting between them.

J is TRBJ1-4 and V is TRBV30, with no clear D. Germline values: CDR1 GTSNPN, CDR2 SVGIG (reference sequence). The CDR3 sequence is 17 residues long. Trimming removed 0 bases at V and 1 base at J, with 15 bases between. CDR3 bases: TGTGCCTGGAGTGTACGTAGGGATTTCTTAACTAATGAAAAACTGTTTTTT. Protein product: CAWSVRRDFLTNEKLFF.

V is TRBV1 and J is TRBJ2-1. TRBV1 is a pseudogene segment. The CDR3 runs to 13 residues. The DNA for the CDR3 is TGCACCAGCAGACCCAACAAGGACAATGAGCAGTTCTTC. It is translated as CTSRPNKDNEQFF.

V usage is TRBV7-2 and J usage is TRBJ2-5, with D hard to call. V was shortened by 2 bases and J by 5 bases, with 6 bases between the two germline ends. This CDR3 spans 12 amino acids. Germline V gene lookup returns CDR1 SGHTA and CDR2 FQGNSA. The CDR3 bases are TGTGCCAGCAGCTTAATAGTTGAGACCCAGTACTTC. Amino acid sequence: CASSLIVETQYF.

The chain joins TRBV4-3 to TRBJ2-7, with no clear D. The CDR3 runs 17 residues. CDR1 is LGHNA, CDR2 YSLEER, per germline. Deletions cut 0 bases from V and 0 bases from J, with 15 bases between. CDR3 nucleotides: TGCGCCAGCAGCCAAGATCCGAGAAGCCAAAGCTCCTACGAGCAGTACTTC. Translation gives CASSQDPRSQSSYEQYF.

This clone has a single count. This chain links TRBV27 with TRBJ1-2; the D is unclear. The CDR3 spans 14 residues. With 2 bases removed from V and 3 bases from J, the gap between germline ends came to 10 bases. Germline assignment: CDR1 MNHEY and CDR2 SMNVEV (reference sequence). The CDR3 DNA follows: TGTGCCAGCAGTTTAACAGCGTCGGACTATGGCTACACCTTC. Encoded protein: CASSLTASDYGYTF.

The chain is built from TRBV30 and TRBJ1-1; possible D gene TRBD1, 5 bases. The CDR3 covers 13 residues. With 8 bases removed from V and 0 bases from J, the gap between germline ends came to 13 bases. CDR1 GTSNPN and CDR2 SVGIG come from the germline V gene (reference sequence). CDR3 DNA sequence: TGTGCCGTTGGTGGGGGAGTGAACACTGAAGCTTTCTTT. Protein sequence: CAVGGGVNTEAFF.

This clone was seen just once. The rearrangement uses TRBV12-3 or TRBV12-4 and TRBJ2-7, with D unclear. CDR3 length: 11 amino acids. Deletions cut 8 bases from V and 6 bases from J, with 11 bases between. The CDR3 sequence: CASGQRGEQYF. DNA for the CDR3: TGTGCCAGCGGTCAGAGAGGCGAGCAGTACTTC.

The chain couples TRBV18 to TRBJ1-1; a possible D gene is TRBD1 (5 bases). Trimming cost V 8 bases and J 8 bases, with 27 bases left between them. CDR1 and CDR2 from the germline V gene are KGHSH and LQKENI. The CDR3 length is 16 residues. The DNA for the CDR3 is TGTGCCAGCAGAGGGGTGGGGGGACGGCCTCTAAAAGAAGCTTTCTTT. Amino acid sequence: CASRGVGGRPLKEAFF.

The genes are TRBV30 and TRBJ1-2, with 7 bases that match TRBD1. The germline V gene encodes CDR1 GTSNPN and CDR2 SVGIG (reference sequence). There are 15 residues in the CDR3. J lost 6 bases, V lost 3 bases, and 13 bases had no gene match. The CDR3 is CAWSPQGGQRDGYTF. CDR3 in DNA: TGTGCCTGGAGCCCCCAGGGGGGCCAAAGGGATGGCTACACCTTC.

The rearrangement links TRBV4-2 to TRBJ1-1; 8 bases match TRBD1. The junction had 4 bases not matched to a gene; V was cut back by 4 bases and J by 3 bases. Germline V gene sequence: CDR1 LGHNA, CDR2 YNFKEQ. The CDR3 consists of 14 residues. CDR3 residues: CASSPEDRDTEAFF. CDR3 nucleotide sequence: TGTGCCAGCAGCCCAGAGGACAGGGACACTGAAGCTTTCTTT.

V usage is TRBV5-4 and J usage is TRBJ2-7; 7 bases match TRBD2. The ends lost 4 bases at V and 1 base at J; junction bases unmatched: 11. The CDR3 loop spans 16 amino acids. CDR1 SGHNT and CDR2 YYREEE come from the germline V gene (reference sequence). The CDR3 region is CASSPSWGGVSYEQYF. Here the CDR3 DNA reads TGTGCCAGCAGCCCCTCTTGGGGGGGGGTTTCCTACGAGCAGTACTTC.

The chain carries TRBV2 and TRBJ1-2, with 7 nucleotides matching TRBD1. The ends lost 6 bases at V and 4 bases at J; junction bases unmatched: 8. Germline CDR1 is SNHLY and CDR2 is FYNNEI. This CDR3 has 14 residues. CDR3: CASREQGRGYGYTF. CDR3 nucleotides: TGTGCCAGCAGGGAACAGGGGCGAGGCTATGGCTACACCTTC.

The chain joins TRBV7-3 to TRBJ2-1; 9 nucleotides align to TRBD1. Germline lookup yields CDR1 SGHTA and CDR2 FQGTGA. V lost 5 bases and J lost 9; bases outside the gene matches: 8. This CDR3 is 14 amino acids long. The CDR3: CASSPRQGDIEQFF. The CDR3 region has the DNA TGTGCCAGCAGCCCGCGACAGGGGGACATTGAGCAGTTCTTC.

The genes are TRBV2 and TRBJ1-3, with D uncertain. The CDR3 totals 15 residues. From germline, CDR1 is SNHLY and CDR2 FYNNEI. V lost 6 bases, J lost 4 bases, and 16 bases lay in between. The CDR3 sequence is CASRAQSLAGNTIYF. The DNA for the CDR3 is TGTGCCAGCAGGGCCCAGTCCCTAGCGGGAAACACCATATATTTT.

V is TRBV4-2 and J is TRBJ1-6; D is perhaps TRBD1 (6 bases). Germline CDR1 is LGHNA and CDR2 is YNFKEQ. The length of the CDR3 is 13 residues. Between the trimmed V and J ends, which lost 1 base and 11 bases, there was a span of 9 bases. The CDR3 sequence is CASSQGGGTPLHF. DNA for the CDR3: TGTGCCAGCAGCCAAGGAGGGGGTACACCCCTCCACTTT.

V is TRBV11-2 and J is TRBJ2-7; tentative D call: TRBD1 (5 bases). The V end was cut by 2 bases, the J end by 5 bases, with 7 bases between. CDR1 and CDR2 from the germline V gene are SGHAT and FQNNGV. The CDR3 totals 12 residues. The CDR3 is CASSLLRDEQYF. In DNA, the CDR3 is TGTGCCAGCAGCTTACTCAGGGACGAGCAGTACTTC. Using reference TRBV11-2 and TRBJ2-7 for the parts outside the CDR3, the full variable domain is EAGVAQSPRYKIIEKRQSVAFWCNPISGHATLYWYQQILGQGPKLLIQFQNNGVVDDSQLPKDRFSAERLKGVDSTLKIQPAKLEDSAVYLCASSLLRDEQYFGPGTRLTVT.

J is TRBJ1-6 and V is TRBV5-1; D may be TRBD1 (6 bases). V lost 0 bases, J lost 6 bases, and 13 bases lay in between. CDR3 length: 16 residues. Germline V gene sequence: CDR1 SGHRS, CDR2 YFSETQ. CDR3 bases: TGCGCCAGCAGCTTGGTTAGCCAGGGGATTAATTCACCCCTCCACTTT. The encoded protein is CASSLVSQGINSPLHF.

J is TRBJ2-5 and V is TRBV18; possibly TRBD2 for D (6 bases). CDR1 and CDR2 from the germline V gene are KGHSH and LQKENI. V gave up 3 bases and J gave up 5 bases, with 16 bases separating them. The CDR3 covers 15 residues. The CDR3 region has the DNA TGTGCCAGCTCACCTACCGGGACTTCAGGGGAGACCCAGTACTTC. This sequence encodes CASSPTGTSGETQYF.